This T cell receptor (beta chain) appears in the sequencing data of a study of blood T cell repertoires in COVID-19. Deletions cut 5 bases from V and 6 bases from J, with 13 bases between. Looked up from germline, CDR1 is SGHTA and CDR2 is FQGTGA. The CDR3 loop spans 13 amino acids. The participants were between roughly 18 and 100 years old and came from about two dozen US areas. Authors' methods: Amplification from reference gene primers served as the basis for estimated nucleated cell counts. Clones were sequenced by immunoSEQ multiplex PCR, and TCRdb holds only the in-frame ones, with some missing. V and J calls and clone size are copied from that table; D and trimming were computed from the DNA. Among about 340,000 clones listed, 65% to 90% were seen once.

The clonotype comes from a woman in her 40s with acute COVID-19. Sequenced sample: PBMCs or T cells enriched from blood (not recorded which). The V call is TRBV7-3, the J call TRBJ2-5, with D tentatively TRBD1 (5 bases). CDR3 DNA sequence: TGTGCCAGCAGCCAGGGTGGGGAACAGACCCAGTACTTC. Residues: CASSQGGEQTQYF. The full variable domain, its missing parts supplied by reference TRBV7-3 and TRBJ2-5, is GAGVSQTPSNKVTEKGKYVELRCDPISGHTALYWYRQSLGQGPEFLIYFQGTGAADDSGLPNDRFFAVRPEGSVSTLKIQRTERGDSAVYLCASSQGGEQTQYFGPGTRLLVL.